This T cell receptor (beta chain) was obtained from a study of blood T cell repertoires in COVID-19 (dated by TCRdb to between 2020 and 2021). Concerning the study at large: Samples from collaborators originated in the United States, Italy and Spain and spanned both the acute and convalescent phases of COVID-19. HLA class I and class II types, where available, came from metadata supplied by the sample provider rather than from assay-based typing. Samples were obtained from the ongoing ImmuneRACE study (first 160 participants) and from about 1,300 subjects provided by 6 global collaborators. Subjects who had been exposed to COVID-19, were actively infected with it, or had recovered from it provided the deeply sampled blood TCRbeta repertoires that made up the dataset. The prospective study material was composed of cDNA or gDNA derived from T cells, B-cell-depleted T cells, or PBMCs. The repertoires were made available in a free public database intended to serve as a resource for research on the immune response to SARS-CoV-2. The sample metadata nearly always contained a de-identified subject ID, COVID-19 status, age in years and sex. Broader findings and caveats from the paper: The amount of clinical and demographic metadata varied by source and participant and was provided uncurated.

Enrolling through a virtual design, the prospective study's participants ranged in age from roughly 18 to 89 years and lived across roughly 23 United States geographic areas. In the prospective study, participants were assigned to cohorts based on the clinical history participants reported in a screening survey and a study questionnaire. Mobile phlebotomists in the prospective study collected whole blood, serum and a nasopharyngeal or oropharyngeal swab from every participant. Additional blood draws and questionnaires over an approximately 2-month period could optionally be provided by prospective study participants. Before DNA extraction, blood samples from the prospective study were shipped at room temperature or frozen. From a lookup of the germline V gene, CDR1 and CDR2 are MGHDK and SYGVNS. V sheds 5 bases and J sheds 0 bases, leaving 10 bases between their ends. Including cysteine and phenylalanine, the CDR3 has 14 amino acids. CDR3 DNA is the only sequence kept; it has 42 bases, read in frame from the first base.

Remarks on this clone: There is no known antigen for this receptor. The sample holds no much larger clone one base away, and base qualities are not on file.

TCRbeta CDR3 regions were amplified from genomic DNA using the immunoSEQ Assay, a bias-controlled multiplex PCR. The original pipeline was this. The number of nucleated cells in each sample was estimated from the amplification of reference gene primers within the assay. To quantify the absolute abundance of each unique TCRbeta CDR3 rearrangement, sequence reads were collapsed and filtered. Productive Simpson clonality was computed per sample as the square root of Simpson's diversity index over productive rearrangements. The table comes from immuneACCESS by way of TCRdb, which keeps in-frame sequences with V and J called. Part of the clones is missing from these tables; in studies checked, under half for an unresolved V gene and the rest for unknown reasons. The DNA was the basis for D and trimming; V, J and clone size are from that table. Across this sample there are under 500,000 clones, with 70% to 90% seen only once. The top ten hold under 2.5% of the sample.

Sequenced sample: PBMCs or T cells enriched from blood (not recorded which). This chain is built from TRBV25-1 and TRBJ1-1; no D gene can be assigned with confidence. This sequence originates from a young woman with acute COVID-19. CDR3 sequence: CASSSTALNTEAFF. The sequenced DNA is TGTGCCAGCAGTTCCACAGCTCTGAACACTGAAGCTTTCTTT.